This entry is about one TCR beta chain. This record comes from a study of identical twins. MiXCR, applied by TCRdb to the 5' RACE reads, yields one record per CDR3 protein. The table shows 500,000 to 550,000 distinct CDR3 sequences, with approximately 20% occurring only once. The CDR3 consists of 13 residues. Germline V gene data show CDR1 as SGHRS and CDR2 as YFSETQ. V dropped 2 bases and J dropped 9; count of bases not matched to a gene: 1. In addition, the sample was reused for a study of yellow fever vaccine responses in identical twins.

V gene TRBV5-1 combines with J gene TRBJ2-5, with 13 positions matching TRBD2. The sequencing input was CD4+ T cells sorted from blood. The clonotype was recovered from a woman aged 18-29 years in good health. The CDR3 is CASSLLAGGPQYF. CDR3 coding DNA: TGCGCCAGCAGCTTACTAGCGGGAGGGCCCCAGTACTTC.